The present T cell receptor (beta chain) was sequenced within a study of metastatic and nonmetastatic thyroid tumors. As for the study in general: Peripheral blood and tumor or nodule samples from malignant and benign thyroid patients were compared.

As processed by the authors: Clinicopathological groups supplied CDR3 differences that were used to build a distant-metastasis classifier for papillary thyroid cancer. With MiXCR, TCRdb called clones anew from the PCR reads. TCRdb's processing, not the authors' own work, is the source of the V and J calls. This repertoire shows thousands of clones, more than 25% found once; its top ten account for about a fifth. Among the patients, none had received any treatment before thyroid surgery. By proportion, this clone is medium-sized. Its cognate antigen is unknown. Findings and caveats of the study: Reported TCR beta diversity, measured in blood and tumor, was significantly higher for malignant thyroid tumors than for benign nodules.

This clonotype originated in a female donor with papillary thyroid cancer or a benign thyroid nodule (not recorded which). Some clones in this sample may be carry-over from other donors' samples. Sequencing was carried out using tumor tissue.

The CDR3 protein is CASSDSAGDPYNEQFF. The CDR3 bases are TGTGCCAGCAGTGACTCTGCGGGAGACCCCTACAATGAGCAGTTCTTC. The rearrangement joins TRBV6-4 to TRBJ2-1; 7 bases map to TRBD2. CDR3 size: 16 residues. V was pared by 0 bases and J by 2 bases, with 4 bases of the junction left unmatched. Germline lookup yields CDR1 MRHNA and CDR2 SNTAGT.